Following are 29 T cell receptor beta chains from one sample sequenced in a study of T cell changes during pregnancy in multiple sclerosis. Data came from immunoSEQ multiplex PCR; TCRdb stores just in-frame clones and leaves some out. The table shows about 67,000 clones, with 90% occurring only once. This material consisted of peripheral blood, taken in the third trimester of pregnancy. These receptors all stem from a female donor with multiple sclerosis, enrolled in a pregnancy study.

V usage is TRBV30 and J usage is TRBJ2-1; D perhaps matches TRBD2 (5 bases). CDR3 size: 13 residues. V was trimmed by 0 bases and J by 13 bases, leaving 16 bases between them. Germline V gives CDR1 GTSNPN, CDR2 SVGIG (reference sequence). The DNA for the CDR3 is TGTGCCTGGAGTGTTCGGTGGGAGATGATACAGTTCTTC. It codes for CAWSVRWEMIQFF.

This chain links TRBV4-2 with TRBJ1-1; 7 positions match TRBD1. The CDR3 runs to 16 residues. Germline values: CDR1 LGHNA, CDR2 YNFKEQ. J was trimmed by 4 bases and V by 4 bases; bases with no gene match: 12. The CDR3 DNA is TGTGCCAGCAGCCTCCTGCAAGGACAGGCCAGCACTGAAGCTTTCTTT. It is translated as CASSLLQGQASTEAFF.

The rearrangement links TRBV15 to TRBJ1-5, with no clear D. This CDR3 contains 15 residues. The germline CDR1 and CDR2 sequences are LNHNV and YYDKDF (reference sequence). V gave up 0 bases and J gave up 4 bases, with 10 bases separating them. In nucleotides, the CDR3 is TGTGCCACCAGCAGAGATCGAACGGTTAATCAGCCCCAGCATTTT. Its protein product is CATSRDRTVNQPQHF.

V gene TRBV7-9 combines with J gene TRBJ1-4; 8 bases match TRBD1. CDR3 length equals 14 residues. The V and J ends lost 2 bases and 8 bases, in that order; junction bases with no gene match: 4. The V gene's germline CDR1 is SEHNR and CDR2 FQNEAQ (reference sequence). CDR3 residues: CASSLQGAEEKLFF. The CDR3 DNA reads TGTGCCAGCAGCTTACAGGGGGCCGAGGAAAAACTGTTTTTT.

The chain uses TRBV14 and TRBJ1-2; D gene uncertain. V lost 4 bases, J lost 8 bases, and 17 bases lay in between. Germline loops: CDR1 SGHDN, CDR2 FVKESK. The CDR3 length is 14 residues. The CDR3 coding sequence is TGTGCCAGCAGCCCTTTCGGGGATCCGGCCGGCTACACCTTC. Its translation: CASSPFGDPAGYTF.

The chain employs TRBV19 and TRBJ1-5, with 9 nucleotides matching TRBD1. The V gene's germline CDR1 is LNHDA and CDR2 SQIVND (reference sequence). The J segment lost 10 bases and the V segment lost 5 bases, leaving 12 bases of the junction unmatched. The CDR3 loop spans 15 amino acids. The CDR3 here is CASSPGGQGQGPQHF. The DNA of the CDR3 is TGTGCCAGTAGTCCCGGGGGACAGGGTCAGGGCCCCCAGCATTTT.

As concerns this clone: Other DNA sequences in this specimen translate into the identical CDR3. The chain combines TRBV7-2 with TRBJ1-2, with 7 bases aligning to TRBD1. CDR3 size: 13 residues. V was pared by 3 bases and J by 7 bases, with 5 bases of the junction left unmatched. Germline CDR1 reads SGHTA; CDR2 reads FQGNSA. In DNA, the CDR3 is TGTGCCAGCAGCTTCTCCGACAGGGTTGGCTACACCTTC. As protein: CASSFSDRVGYTF.

The chain uses TRBV4-1 and TRBJ2-1; the match to TRBD1 covers 8 bases. The germline V gene encodes CDR1 MGHRA and CDR2 YSYEKL. V was pared by 0 bases and J by 7 bases, with 11 bases of the junction left unmatched. The CDR3 spans 17 residues. For the CDR3, the DNA is TGCGCCAGCAGCCAAGACTATTCGGAGACAGGGGCTAATGAGCAGTTCTTC. Its translation is CASSQDYSETGANEQFF.

The J gene is TRBJ2-1, the V gene TRBV19, with 8 bases matching TRBD1. The CDR3 loop spans 12 amino acids. Losses at the gene ends were 4 bases for V and 8 bases for J; bases not matched to a gene: 1. The germline CDR1 and CDR2 sequences are LNHDA and SQIVND (reference sequence). The CDR3 region has the DNA TGTGCCAGTAGTAGACAGGGGTATGAGCAGTTCTTC. It codes for CASSRQGYEQFF. Drawing the rest from reference TRBV19 and TRBJ2-1, the complete variable domain is DGGITQSPKYLFRKEGQNVTLSCEQNLNHDAMYWYRQDPGQGLRLIYYSQIVNDFQKGDIAEGYSVSREKKESFPLTVTSAQKNPTAFYLCASSRQGYEQFFGPGTRLTVL.

The chain recombines TRBV27 with TRBJ1-6; 10 bases are shared with TRBD1. The germline V gene encodes CDR1 MNHEY and CDR2 SMNVEV (reference sequence). The CDR3 sequence is 16 residues long. After removal of 3 bases from V and 8 bases from J, the junction contained 7 bases not matched to a gene. In DNA form, the CDR3 reads TGTGCCAGCAGTTTGTACGGCGGGACAGGGGATTCACCCCTCCACTTT. This translates into CASSLYGGTGDSPLHF.

This rearrangement joins TRBV4-2 to TRBJ2-5, with D perhaps matching TRBD1 (5 bases). The germline CDR1 and CDR2 sequences are LGHNA and YNFKEQ. The CDR3 is 15 amino acids. Trimming took 2 bases from V and 5 from J, leaving 15 bases between them. CDR3 sequence: CASSQRGDGEETQYF. The CDR3 region has the DNA TGTGCCAGCAGCCAAAGGGGCGACGGCGAGGAGACCCAGTACTTC.

The chain uses TRBV18 and TRBJ1-1; no reliable D call. Germline V gene lookup returns CDR1 KGHSH and CDR2 LQKENI. Trimming stripped 4 bases from V and 4 bases from J, with 13 bases between. The CDR3 spans 14 residues. The CDR3 DNA sequence: TGTGCCAGCTCACTGACGTCCGGGTCCACTGAAGCTTTCTTT. It codes for CASSLTSGSTEAFF.

V gene TRBV28 combines with J gene TRBJ1-1; a possible D gene is TRBD1 (6 bases). This CDR3 is built from 15 residues. V gave up 5 bases and J gave up 4 bases, with 17 bases separating them. Germline-derived CDR1 and CDR2 are MDHEN and SYDVKM. As DNA, the CDR3 is TGTGCCAGCAGTAGCCCACAGGGTCCGGGCACTGAAGCTTTCTTT. This translates into CASSSPQGPGTEAFF.

This chain connects TRBV5-4 to TRBJ2-7; TRBD1 matches at 11 bases. J was trimmed by 2 bases and V by 3 bases; bases with no gene match: 1. Germline lookup yields CDR1 SGHNT and CDR2 YYREEE (reference sequence). The CDR3 is 14 residues long. The CDR3 region has the DNA TGTGCCAGCAGCTGGGACAGGGGGGCCTACGAGCAGTACTTC. It codes for CASSWDRGAYEQYF.

The chain is built from TRBV2 and TRBJ1-5; D is unresolved. CDR1 and CDR2 from the germline V gene are SNHLY and FYNNEI. Between the trimmed V and J ends, which lost 7 bases and 0 bases, there was a span of 16 bases. This CDR3 has 16 residues. The chain's CDR3 is CASTGGDINSNQPQHF. CDR3 DNA: TGTGCCAGCACGGGAGGTGACATCAATAGCAATCAGCCCCAGCATTTT. Full variable domain (missing parts from reference TRBV2 and TRBJ1-5): EPEVTQTPSHQVTQMGQEVILRCVPISNHLYFYWYRQILGQKVEFLVSFYNNEISEKSEIFDDQFSVERPDGSNFTLKIRSTKLEDSAMYFCASTGGDINSNQPQHFGDGTRLSIL.

The chain couples TRBV5-6 to TRBJ2-4; D perhaps matches TRBD1 (6 bases). CDR1 SGHDT and CDR2 YYEEEE come from the germline V gene. Trimming shortened V by 3 bases and J by 0 bases, and 7 bases separated the two germline ends. The CDR3 consists of 14 residues. CDR3 DNA: TGTGCCAGCAGCTGGACAGTAGCCAAAAACATTCAGTACTTC. Protein: CASSWTVAKNIQYF.

DNA of the CDR3: TGTGCCAGCAGCTTAGATCCCCTAGCGGGGGCCTACGAGCAGTACTTC. Residues: CASSLDPLAGAYEQYF. This chain joins TRBV11-2 and TRBJ2-7, with 10 bases that match TRBD2. CDR3 length: 16 amino acids. V was pared by 0 bases and J by 2 bases, with 4 bases of the junction left unmatched. Germline V gives CDR1 SGHAT, CDR2 FQNNGV.

The CDR3 coding sequence is TGTGCCATCAGTGATCTTTACAGGGGGCAAGGCTACACCTTC. It codes for CAISDLYRGQGYTF. The rearrangement joins TRBV10-3 to TRBJ1-2, with 9 bases lining up with TRBD1. V was clipped by 3 bases and J by 8 bases; unmatched bases: 7. Germline V gene sequence: CDR1 ENHRY, CDR2 SYGVKD. The CDR3 has 14 amino acids.

The chain combines TRBV2 with TRBJ1-2; D possibly corresponds to TRBD1 (5 bases). Trimming stripped 7 bases from V and 0 bases from J, with 9 bases between. Germline CDR1 SNHLY, CDR2 FYNNEI. The CDR3 extends over 13 amino acids. CDR3 loop: CASTGRANYGYTF. CDR3 in DNA: TGTGCCAGCACAGGCAGGGCTAACTATGGCTACACCTTC.

This chain joins TRBV27 and TRBJ1-2; 9 nucleotides align to TRBD1. The ends lost 3 bases at V and 2 bases at J; junction bases unmatched: 7. The CDR3 is made up of 16 amino acids. The V gene's germline CDR1 is MNHEY and CDR2 SMNVEV (reference sequence). CDR3: CASSFTGTGPNYGYTF. CDR3 sequence (DNA): TGTGCCAGCAGTTTTACCGGGACAGGGCCCAACTATGGCTACACCTTC.

The chain couples TRBV19 to TRBJ1-1; possibly TRBD1 for D (5 bases). Germline values: CDR1 LNHDA, CDR2 SQIVND (reference sequence). The CDR3 spans 14 residues. V lost 1 base, J lost 0 bases, and 6 bases lay in between. CDR3 in amino acids: CASSIGRVNTEAFF. CDR3 sequence (DNA): TGTGCCAGTAGTATAGGCAGGGTGAACACTGAAGCTTTCTTT. Together with reference TRBV19 and TRBJ1-1, the CDR3 gives the full variable domain: DGGITQSPKYLFRKEGQNVTLSCEQNLNHDAMYWYRQDPGQGLRLIYYSQIVNDFQKGDIAEGYSVSREKKESFPLTVTSAQKNPTAFYLCASSIGRVNTEAFFGQGTRLTVV.

This chain uses TRBV4-3 with TRBJ1-6; TRBD1 matches at 10 bases. In germline, CDR1 is LGHNA, CDR2 YSLEER. With 0 bases clipped from V and 5 bases from J, the junction kept 4 bases outside the gene matches. This CDR3 is built from 17 residues. The chain's CDR3 is CASSQDRQGANNSPLHF. In DNA, the CDR3 is TGCGCCAGCAGCCAAGATCGACAGGGGGCGAATAATTCACCCCTCCACTTT.

The J gene is TRBJ2-2, the V gene TRBV7-3, with 7 bases lining up with TRBD2. The CDR3 is made up of 13 amino acids. The V and J ends lost 9 bases and 2 bases, in that order; junction bases with no gene match: 3. Germline lookup yields CDR1 SGHTA and CDR2 FQGTGA. For the CDR3, the DNA is TGTGCCAGGGGGAGGGCAAACACCGGGGAGCTGTTTTTT. The encoded protein is CARGRANTGELFF.

The chain combines TRBV11-1 with TRBJ1-1; possible D gene TRBD1, 5 bases. V lost 7 bases, J lost 0 bases, and 12 bases lay in between. Germline V gene data show CDR1 as SGHAT and CDR2 as FQDESV (reference sequence). CDR3 length: 14 amino acids. The CDR3 DNA follows: TGTGCCAGCACCCCTCCAGGGATGAACACTGAAGCTTTCTTT. This sequence encodes CASTPPGMNTEAFF. The complete variable domain, with remaining parts taken from reference TRBV11-1 and TRBJ1-1, reads EAEVAQSPRYKITEKSQAVAFWCDPISGHATLYWYRQILGQGPELLVQFQDESVVDDSQLPKDRFSAERLKGVDSTLKIQPAELGDSAMYLCASTPPGMNTEAFFGQGTRLTVV.

The chain joins TRBV19 to TRBJ1-5; the D is unclear. CDR3 size: 15 residues. CDR1 is LNHDA and CDR2 is SQIVND in the germline V gene (reference sequence). V was clipped by 3 bases and J by 6 bases, with 15 bases between them. CDR3 in amino acids: CASSIGQVGGQPQHF. The CDR3 DNA reads TGTGCCAGTAGTATCGGCCAAGTTGGAGGTCAGCCCCAGCATTTT.

The chain employs TRBV4-3 and TRBJ2-7, with 10 bases that match TRBD1. The CDR3 contains 15 residues. J was trimmed by 3 bases and V by 0 bases; bases with no gene match: 2. From germline, CDR1 is LGHNA and CDR2 YSLEER. The CDR3 is CASSQEGQGLYEQYF. CDR3 nucleotides: TGCGCCAGCAGCCAAGAGGGACAGGGGCTCTACGAGCAGTACTTC.

This rearrangement joins TRBV19 to TRBJ1-2, with D perhaps matching TRBD1 (6 bases). V was pared by 3 bases and J by 5 bases, with 16 bases between. Germline V gives CDR1 LNHDA, CDR2 SQIVND (reference sequence). The CDR3 spans 15 residues. CDR3 sequence: CASSIAQGLGYGYTF. The CDR3 nucleotides read TGTGCCAGTAGTATTGCCCAGGGGCTGGGGTATGGCTACACCTTC.

This clone was seen a single time. V gene TRBV30 combines with J gene TRBJ1-4; weak D call: TRBD1 (5 bases). Trimming took off 1 base at V and 5 bases at J, with 8 bases between the two ends. The CDR3 has 13 amino acids. Germline V lookup: CDR1 GTSNPN, CDR2 SVGIG (reference sequence). CDR3 sequence (DNA): TGTGCCTGGAGTGAGGGGTACAATGAAAAACTGTTTTTT. This codes for CAWSEGYNEKLFF. Using reference TRBV30 and TRBJ1-4 for the parts outside the CDR3, the full variable domain is SQTIHQWPATLVQPVGSPLSLECTVEGTSNPNLYWYRQAAGRGLQLLFYSVGIGQISSEVPQNLSASRPQDRQFILSSKKLLLSDSGFYLCAWSEGYNEKLFFGSGTQLSVL.

V usage is TRBV18 and J usage is TRBJ2-1; tentatively, D is TRBD2 (7 bases). Germline CDR1 is KGHSH and CDR2 is LQKENI. CDR3 size: 15 residues. V lost 3 bases and J 2 bases, leaving 11 bases between the germline ends. Here the CDR3 reads CASSPTGGAYNEQFF. In DNA form, the CDR3 reads TGTGCCAGCTCACCCACGGGGGGCGCCTACAATGAGCAGTTCTTC.